This TCR beta chain appears in the sequencing data of a study of beta chain features in type 1 diabetes. About the study: Healthy donors and patients had similar age, gender and cell yields.

The study, taken as a whole, reports: Type 1 diabetes patients had moderately but significantly shorter TCRB CDR3s in all four CD4+ subsets.

Points on this clone: Its target is unknown.

The CDR3 has 13 amino acids. The germline V gene has CDR1 GTSNPN and CDR2 SVGIG (reference sequence). V was cut by 3 bases and J by 8 bases, with 13 bases left in between. The whole isolated RNA underwent reverse transcription, so sequencing captured expressed TCRB transcripts. Profiling relied on immunoSEQ multiplex PCR, and the TCRdb table lists in-frame clones only, not all of them. The sample contains roughly 730,000 clones, 13% of which appear only once. V and J are TRBV30 and TRBJ1-4; D gene uncertain. The sample consisted of naive CD4+ T cells from blood. The sequence derives from a man between 18 and 29 years old with type 1 diabetes. CDR3 residues: CAWSPTVGEKLFF. The CDR3 DNA follows: TGTGCCTGGAGCCCCACTGTGGGGGAAAAACTGTTTTTT.